This entry is about one T cell receptor (beta chain). This clone occurred once. The antigen this receptor binds is unknown. One base away there is no much larger clone; base qualities are not given. The donors were included in the validation cohort of over a hundred subjects, a group kept apart from the approximately 700-subject first cohort. Per the germline V gene, SGHAT is the CDR1 and FQNNGV is the CDR2. The CDR3 contains 15 residues, cysteine and phenylalanine counted. The read is trimmed to its CDR3 DNA, 45 bases read in frame from base 1. A distance of 14 bases separates the germline ends of V and J, which lose 5 bases and 4 bases respectively. The library was made by the immunoSEQ multiplex PCR assay. The study's own analysis went as follows. To diagnose cytomegalovirus status from the catalog of TCR beta chain sequences, a statistical classification framework was built. The table comes from immuneACCESS by way of TCRdb, which keeps in-frame sequences with V and J called. Part of the clones is missing from these tables; in studies checked, under half for an unresolved V gene and the rest for unknown reasons. That table gives V, J and clone size, and the DNA gave D and trimming. The sample table contains 90,000 or so clones; only one count was recorded for roughly 85% of them. 20% of the sample belongs to the ten largest clones.

This specimen belongs to a study of cytomegalovirus exposure and HLA in healthy donors (dated by TCRdb to about 2017). Background on the whole study: According to a later analysis, one platform produced both the roughly 130 validation repertoires and the approximately 660 repertoires of the first cohort. The aim of the study was to test whether cataloging public T cell receptors could identify signatures of past pathogen exposure. Along with the approximately 600-subject first cohort, a separate validation cohort of around 120 different subjects was used. High-throughput TCR immunosequencing, statistical association of individual TCRs with disease status, and machine learning were combined to predict cytomegalovirus infection status.

Paper-wide results and their limitations: The study gave a list of around 170 TCR beta chains associated with cytomegalovirus. In vitro tests confirmed that a few of the cytomegalovirus-associated TCR beta chains recognize cytomegalovirus antigens. Of the cluster scores, approximately 95% were above 0 in a later analysis, which found that TCRs clustered in the first cohort also tended to co-occur in the 95 to 150 validation repertoires. Across donors, most TCR sequences were observed very rarely, whereas some public TCRs were present in many individuals. The authors suggested that the approach could potentially be generalized to other disease states and immunological phenotypes. The validation cohort had no HLA typing available for a later analysis, so co-occurrence within that cohort was assessed over all 120 or so repertoires. In both the original and validation cohorts, the classifier was reported to diagnose cytomegalovirus status with high specificity and sensitivity.

Input material: PBMCs. The chain couples TRBV11-2 to TRBJ2-2, and the D gene may be TRBD2, 6 bases matching. The sequence was collected from a man in his late teens or twenties in good health and CMV-seropositive. The encoded CDR3 is CASSQTSSGTGELFF. The sequence in DNA is TGTGCCAGCAGCCAAACTAGCTCGGGCACCGGGGAGCTGTTTTTT.